This T cell receptor (beta chain) emerged from a study of blood T cells in healthy people across ages. A second PCR, run for about 6 to 12 cycles, used a sample-barcoded 5' primer plus a J-beta primer mix. Each cDNA molecule carried a tag from a template-switch adaptor that contained 12 random nucleotides. TCRdb re-derived calls from the 5' RACE reads in MiXCR, one entry per CDR3 protein. The profile covers more than 650,000 distinct CDR3 sequences, with 20% to 25% appearing a single time and 22% taken by the ten largest. Study-wide results and caveats: Roughly linearly, TCR beta diversity per million T cells fell as age increased.

Trimming cost V 1 base and J 4 bases, with 8 bases left between them. The CDR3 has 14 residues. Comments on this clonotype: The antigen remains unidentified.

The sequenced sample was blood. The chain links TRBV12-3 or TRBV12-4 to TRBJ1-5; D may be TRBD1 (5 bases). This clonotype was obtained from an older man in good health. CDR3 loop: CASSLGGVNQPQHF. CDR3 nucleotide sequence: TGTGCCAGCAGTTTAGGGGGGGTAAATCAGCCCCAGCATTTT.